These 6 T cell receptor beta chains were all obtained from the same sample, sequenced in a study of T cell repertoires in cytomegalovirus infection. TCRdb reanalysed the reads using MiXCR and keeps one entry per CDR3 protein. The repertoire holds about 490,000 distinct CDR3 sequences, with less than 30% as singletons. The sample taken for sequencing was PBMCs. The origin of the receptors is a human donor in good health (CMV status not recorded). Some clones in this sample may be carry-over from other donors' samples.

This clonotype was found a few times. The chain joins TRBV7-6 to TRBJ2-5, with 11 bases lining up with TRBD1. The germline CDR1 and CDR2 sequences are SGHVS and FNYEAQ. Trimming removed 4 bases from V and 4 bases from J; junction bases left unmatched: 11. The CDR3 extends over 17 amino acids. CDR3 nucleotides: TGTGCCAGCAGCTCTGCACCGTCGGACAGGGGGCGAGAGACCCAGTACTTC. Encoded protein: CASSSAPSDRGRETQYF.

This clonotype showed up many times. The chain links TRBV7-2 to TRBJ2-1, with D maybe TRBD2 (5 bases). The CDR3 is 15 amino acids. The germline CDR1 and CDR2 sequences are SGHTA and FQGNSA. Between the trimmed V and J ends, which lost 1 base and 6 bases, there was a span of 13 bases. The CDR3 sequence: CASSLEGLASNEQFF. The CDR3 region has the DNA TGTGCCAGCAGCTTAGAAGGGCTAGCTAGCAATGAGCAGTTCTTC.

The chain recombines TRBV28 with TRBJ2-3; D is unclear. CDR1 and CDR2 (germline): MDHEN, SYDVKM. V was cut by 4 bases and J by 4 bases, with 18 bases left in between. This CDR3 region has 16 residues. In DNA, the CDR3 is TGTGCCAGCAGTTCCCCAGGCCATCAGGAAGCAGATACGCAGTATTTT. It is translated as CASSSPGHQEADTQYF.

Here the CDR3 reads CASSPTGTASYEQYF. The CDR3 nucleotides are TGTGCCAGCAGTCCAACCGGGACAGCCTCCTACGAGCAGTACTTC. The chain recombines TRBV27 with TRBJ2-7; TRBD1 matches at 7 bases. Germline V gene sequence: CDR1 MNHEY, CDR2 SMNVEV (reference sequence). The length of the CDR3 is 15 residues. V shed 5 bases, J shed 0 bases, and the junction held 7 bases outside the gene matches.

This clonotype occurred many times. The rearrangement joins TRBV7-2 to TRBJ2-1; TRBD2 aligns across 7 bases. This CDR3 has 14 amino acids. The ends lost 5 bases at V and 9 bases at J; junction bases unmatched: 10. CDR1 is SGHTA and CDR2 is FQGNSA in the germline V gene. In nucleotides, the CDR3 is TGTGCCAGCAGCCGTGGACTAGACGGGGTTGAGCAGTTCTTC. Translating gives CASSRGLDGVEQFF.

This clonotype appeared many times. The chain links TRBV7-2 to TRBJ2-7, with TRBD2 matching over 7 bases. Trimming took 2 bases from V and 3 from J; bases not matched to a gene: 4. In germline, CDR1 is SGHTA, CDR2 FQGNSA. This CDR3 region has 14 residues. The CDR3 sequence is CASSLSGGLYEQYF. The CDR3 DNA reads as TGTGCCAGCAGCTTATCGGGAGGACTCTACGAGCAGTACTTC.